Shown below are 25 T cell receptor beta chains from a single sample sequenced in a study of blood T cell repertoires in COVID-19. Sequencing used immunoSEQ multiplex PCR; TCRdb keeps in-frame clones, though not all of them. Among around 310,000 clones listed, approximately 89% were seen once. The source material was PBMCs or T cells enriched from blood (not recorded which). The source of these receptors is a woman in her thirties who had recovered from COVID-19.

The chain links TRBV27 to TRBJ1-5; possibly TRBD1 for D (6 bases). There are 16 residues in the CDR3. Trimming stripped 2 bases from V and 1 base from J, with 12 bases between. Germline values: CDR1 MNHEY, CDR2 SMNVEV (reference sequence). The CDR3 DNA reads TGTGCCAGCAGTTTAACAGGGAGGGGAAGCAATCAGCCCCAGCATTTT. Translating gives CASSLTGRGSNQPQHF.

This clone was detected a few times. The chain joins TRBV7-9 to TRBJ1-4; D gene ambiguous. The V gene's germline CDR1 is SEHNR and CDR2 FQNEAQ (reference sequence). V lost 0 bases to trimming and J lost 8 bases, with 16 bases between them. The CDR3 spans 16 residues. The CDR3 DNA follows: TGTGCCAGCAGCTTAGCTGGGAGGGTGTCAGAAGAAAAACTGTTTTTT. This gives the protein CASSLAGRVSEEKLFF.

The rearrangement uses TRBV7-9 and TRBJ1-5; TRBD1 agrees at 9 bases. CDR3 length equals 16 residues. V was clipped by 3 bases and J by 0 bases; unmatched bases: 3. CDR1 and CDR2 from the germline V gene are SEHNR and FQNEAQ (reference sequence). In DNA form, the CDR3 reads TGTGCCAGCAGCTTGGGACAGGGCGATAGCAATCAGCCCCAGCATTTT. Protein: CASSLGQGDSNQPQHF.

The V call is TRBV11-2, the J call TRBJ2-7, with D perhaps TRBD2 (6 bases). The CDR3 totals 15 residues. V gave up 1 base and J gave up 3 bases, with 13 bases separating them. Germline V lookup: CDR1 SGHAT, CDR2 FQNNGV. For the CDR3, the DNA is TGTGCCAGCAGCTTAGTTGATAGGGGAGGCTACGAGCAGTACTTC. It translates to CASSLVDRGGYEQYF.

V and J are TRBV28 and TRBJ2-1; tentative D call: TRBD2 (6 bases). Germline V lookup: CDR1 MDHEN, CDR2 SYDVKM. The CDR3 is 16 residues long. Between the trimmed V and J ends, which lost 7 bases and 0 bases, there was a span of 16 bases. The CDR3 nucleotides read TGTGCCAGCACCTATAGCGGCGGAGGCTCCTACAATGAGCAGTTCTTC. It yields the protein CASTYSGGGSYNEQFF.

In DNA form, the CDR3 reads TGTGCCAGCAGTCCCGACACGGGCAATCAGCCCCAGCATTTT. This codes for CASSPDTGNQPQHF. The chain is built from TRBV27 and TRBJ1-5; D ambiguous. Germline loops: CDR1 MNHEY, CDR2 SMNVEV (reference sequence). The V gene lost 5 bases and the J gene lost 2 bases, with 10 bases spanning the gap. This CDR3 is 14 amino acids long.

This chain joins TRBV7-9 and TRBJ1-1; D unclear. V was cut by 0 bases and J by 1 base, with 6 bases left in between. Germline-derived CDR1 and CDR2 are SEHNR and FQNEAQ (reference sequence). The CDR3 is 14 amino acids. The CDR3 loop is CASSLAGKNTEAFF. DNA for the CDR3: TGTGCCAGCAGCTTAGCGGGCAAGAACACTGAAGCTTTCTTT.

This rearrangement joins TRBV6-9 to TRBJ1-5; no clear D gene. This CDR3 region has 14 residues. Germline V gene lookup returns CDR1 MNHGY and CDR2 SVAAGI. V gave up 4 bases and J gave up 4 bases, with 11 bases separating them. This CDR3 is CASSFHRGNQPQHF. The DNA of the CDR3 is TGTGCCAGCAGTTTCCATAGAGGGAATCAGCCCCAGCATTTT.

The V call is TRBV15, the J call TRBJ1-4; D is possibly TRBD1 (5 bases). CDR3 length: 15 amino acids. CDR1 and CDR2 (germline): LNHNV, YYDKDF (reference sequence). Trimming shortened V by 6 bases and J by 7 bases, and 18 bases separated the two germline ends. CDR3 DNA sequence: TGTGCCACCAGGGGGGGTAGGATTTCGGGTGAAAAACTGTTTTTT. The encoded protein is CATRGGRISGEKLFF. Looking up the rest from reference TRBV15 and TRBJ1-4 gives the full variable domain: DAMVIQNPRYQVTQFGKPVTLSCSQTLNHNVMYWYQQKSSQAPKLLFHYYDKDFNNEADTPDNFQSRRPNTSFCFLDIRSPGLGDTAMYLCATRGGRISGEKLFFGSGTQLSVL.

V usage is TRBV15 and J usage is TRBJ1-4, with D tentatively TRBD1 (6 bases). The CDR3 spans 15 residues. The germline CDR1 and CDR2 sequences are LNHNV and YYDKDF (reference sequence). The V gene lost 0 bases and the J gene lost 7 bases, with 12 bases spanning the gap. The CDR3 is CATSRDFGGAEKLFF. In DNA form, the CDR3 reads TGTGCCACCAGCAGAGATTTCGGGGGGGCTGAAAAACTGTTTTTT. Full variable domain (outside the CDR3, taken from reference TRBV15 and TRBJ1-4): DAMVIQNPRYQVTQFGKPVTLSCSQTLNHNVMYWYQQKSSQAPKLLFHYYDKDFNNEADTPDNFQSRRPNTSFCFLDIRSPGLGDTAMYLCATSRDFGGAEKLFFGSGTQLSVL.

This rearrangement joins TRBV11-1 to TRBJ2-1; no clear D gene. V lost 3 bases, J lost 4 bases, and 7 bases lay in between. There are 13 residues in the CDR3. Germline lookup yields CDR1 SGHAT and CDR2 FQDESV (reference sequence). This chain's CDR3 is CASSLSRYNEQFF. The CDR3, as DNA: TGTGCCAGCAGCTTGAGCCGGTACAATGAGCAGTTCTTC.

Only a few counts were recorded for this clone. The chain is built from TRBV2 and TRBJ1-5; D is unresolved. This CDR3 contains 16 residues. The V end lost 6 bases, the J end lost 1 base, and 16 bases lay between the germline ends. Germline V gene sequence: CDR1 SNHLY, CDR2 FYNNEI. CDR3 region: CASRTVGGLSNQPQHF. CDR3 nucleotides: TGTGCCAGCAGAACGGTAGGAGGGTTGAGCAATCAGCCCCAGCATTTT.

This sequence joins TRBV6-5 and TRBJ2-7; tentative D call: TRBD1 (6 bases). The germline V and J ends were trimmed by 2 bases and 2 bases, with 16 bases remaining between them. The CDR3 loop spans 16 amino acids. Germline CDR1 MNHEY, CDR2 SVGAGI. The CDR3 spells CASSYGGPELAYEQYF. The CDR3 nucleotides read TGTGCCAGCAGTTACGGGGGCCCCGAGTTGGCCTACGAGCAGTACTTC.

In regard to this clone: Within the sample, other DNA sequences also encode this same CDR3. The genes are TRBV4-3 and TRBJ1-2; maybe TRBD1 (5 bases). The V gene's germline CDR1 is LGHNA and CDR2 YSLEER. Between the trimmed V and J ends, which lost 1 base and 8 bases, there was a span of 11 bases. The CDR3 loop spans 13 amino acids. The CDR3 sequence: CASSQVGGDGYTF. The CDR3 bases are TGCGCCAGCAGCCAAGTGGGAGGGGACGGCTACACCTTC.

In DNA, the CDR3 is TGTGCCAGCAGCTTATTAGGAGGGGGGGCCAAAGAGACCCAGTACTTC. It is translated as CASSLLGGGAKETQYF. This rearrangement joins TRBV7-3 to TRBJ2-5, with D maybe TRBD2 (7 bases). Germline V gene data show CDR1 as SGHTA and CDR2 as FQGTGA. The V gene lost 2 bases and the J gene lost 3 bases, with 16 bases spanning the gap. The CDR3 length is 16 residues.

Written as DNA, the CDR3 is TGTGCCAGCAGTTCAAAGGGGCTCCACAGGGTTATAGGATGCACCTTC. Residues: CASSSKGLHRVIGCTF. The V call is TRBV6-5, the J call TRBJ1-2, with D maybe TRBD1 (6 bases). This CDR3 region has 16 residues. Trimming pared 4 bases from V and 13 bases from J, leaving 28 bases between. Germline-derived CDR1 and CDR2 are MNHEY and SVGAGI.

The chain combines TRBV4-1 with TRBJ1-2; 11 bases align to TRBD1. The CDR3 spans 16 residues. V shed 2 bases, J shed 6 bases, and the junction held 8 bases outside the gene matches. Germline V gene lookup returns CDR1 MGHRA and CDR2 YSYEKL. The CDR3 DNA follows: TGCGCCAGCAGCCAACCAAGGACAGGGGGCGGAGATGGCTACACCTTC. It translates to CASSQPRTGGGDGYTF.

This rearrangement joins TRBV4-2 to TRBJ2-7; a possible D gene is TRBD2 (5 bases). The V and J ends lost 0 bases and 7 bases respectively, with 10 bases between them. The CDR3 totals 13 residues. CDR1 LGHNA and CDR2 YNFKEQ come from the germline V gene. The CDR3 loop is CASSQDLPGEQYF. The CDR3 coding sequence is TGTGCCAGCAGCCAAGATCTGCCGGGAGAGCAGTACTTC.

About this clone: At one end, the junction sequence differs from germline, possibly due to a read error. V is TRBV7-7 and J is TRBJ2-2; TRBD1 aligns across 7 bases. The CDR3 has 15 amino acids. The germline CDR1 and CDR2 sequences are SSHAT and FNYEAQ (reference sequence). CDR3 sequence: CASSLDRVDTGELFF. The CDR3 bases are TGTGCTAGCAGCTTAGACAGGGTTGATACCGGGGAGCTGTTTTTT.

The V gene is TRBV19, the J gene TRBJ1-5; D remains unclear. Germline V gene lookup returns CDR1 LNHDA and CDR2 SQIVND (reference sequence). The ends were cut back, 7 bases at V and 0 bases at J, with 10 bases in the middle. The CDR3 loop spans 14 amino acids. The CDR3 bases are TGTGCCAGTAAAGCAACCGGTAGCAATCAGCCCCAGCATTTT. Its translation is CASKATGSNQPQHF.

V usage is TRBV28 and J usage is TRBJ1-1, with 7 bases lining up with TRBD1. This CDR3 has 12 amino acids. V shed 7 bases and J 12 bases; nucleotides not matched to a gene: 11. Germline CDR1 is MDHEN and CDR2 is SYDVKM. The CDR3, as DNA: TGTGCCAGCATCACCACCGACAGGGAAACTTTCTTT. Translation gives CASITTDRETFF.

The chain combines TRBV10-1 with TRBJ1-1, with D tentatively TRBD1 (5 bases). The germline V gene has CDR1 WNHNN and CDR2 SYGVQD (reference sequence). The CDR3 is made up of 14 amino acids. The V end lost 8 bases, the J end lost 1 base, and 14 bases lay between the germline ends. The CDR3 DNA is TGCGCCAGCTCCCGGCAGGGCACGAACACTGAAGCTTTCTTT. Translation: CASSRQGTNTEAFF.

A single count supports this clone. The gene calls are TRBV6-6 and TRBJ1-2; TRBD1 agrees at 8 bases. CDR1 MNHNY and CDR2 SVGAGI come from the germline V gene (reference sequence). Trimming removed 5 bases from V and 8 bases from J; junction bases left unmatched: 7. This CDR3 region has 13 residues. The CDR3 sequence: CASSRTGQHGYTF. CDR3 DNA sequence: TGTGCCAGCAGTCGGACAGGGCAACACGGCTACACCTTC.

The rearrangement uses TRBV20-1 and TRBJ1-4, with D possibly being TRBD1 (5 bases). This CDR3 is 15 amino acids long. V dropped 3 bases and J dropped 0 bases, with 11 bases sitting between them. Germline V lookup: CDR1 DFQATT, CDR2 SNEGSKA (reference sequence). CDR3 protein: CSASGRVATNEKLFF. In DNA, the CDR3 is TGCAGTGCTAGTGGCAGGGTGGCAACTAATGAAAAACTGTTTTTT.

This chain connects TRBV19 to TRBJ2-1, with a weak D call TRBD2 (6 bases). Per germline, CDR1 LNHDA and CDR2 SQIVND (reference sequence). Trimming removed 5 bases from V and 3 bases from J, with 20 bases in between. The CDR3 runs 17 residues. In DNA form, the CDR3 reads TGTGCCAGTAGTCACCTAAGCGGCGTAGCGGACTACAATGAGCAGTTCTTC. It is translated as CASSHLSGVADYNEQFF.